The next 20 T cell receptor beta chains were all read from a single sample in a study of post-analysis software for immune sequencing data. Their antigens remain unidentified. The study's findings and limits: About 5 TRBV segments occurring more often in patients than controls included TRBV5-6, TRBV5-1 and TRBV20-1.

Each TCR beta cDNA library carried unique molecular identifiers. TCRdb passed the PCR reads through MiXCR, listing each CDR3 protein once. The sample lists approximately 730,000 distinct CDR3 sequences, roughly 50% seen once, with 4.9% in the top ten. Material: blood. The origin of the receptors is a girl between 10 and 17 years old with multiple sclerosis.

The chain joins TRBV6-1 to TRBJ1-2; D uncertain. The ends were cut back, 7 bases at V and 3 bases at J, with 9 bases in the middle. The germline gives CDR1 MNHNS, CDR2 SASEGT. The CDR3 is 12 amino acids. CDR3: CASIADDYGYTF. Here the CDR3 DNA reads TGTGCCAGCATCGCTGATGACTATGGCTACACCTTC.

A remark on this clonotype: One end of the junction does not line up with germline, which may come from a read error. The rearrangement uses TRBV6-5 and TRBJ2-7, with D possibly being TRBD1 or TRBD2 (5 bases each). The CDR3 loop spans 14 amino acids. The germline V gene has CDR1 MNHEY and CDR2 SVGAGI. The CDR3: CTSSFSTGPYEQYF. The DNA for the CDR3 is TGTACCAGCAGTTTCTCCACGGGGCCCTACGAGCAGTACTTC.

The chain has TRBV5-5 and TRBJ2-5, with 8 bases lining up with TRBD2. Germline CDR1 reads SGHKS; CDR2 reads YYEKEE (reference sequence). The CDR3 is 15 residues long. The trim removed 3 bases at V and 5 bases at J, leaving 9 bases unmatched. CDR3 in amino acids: CASSSARSGGETQYF. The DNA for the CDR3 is TGTGCCAGCAGCTCCGCCCGTTCGGGAGGGGAGACCCAGTACTTC. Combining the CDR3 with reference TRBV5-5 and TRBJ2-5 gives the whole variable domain DAGVTQSPTHLIKTRGQQVTLRCSPISGHKSVSWYQQVLGQGPQFIFQYYEKEERGRGNFPDRFSARQFPNYSSELNVNALLLGDSALYLCASSSARSGGETQYFGPGTRLLVL.

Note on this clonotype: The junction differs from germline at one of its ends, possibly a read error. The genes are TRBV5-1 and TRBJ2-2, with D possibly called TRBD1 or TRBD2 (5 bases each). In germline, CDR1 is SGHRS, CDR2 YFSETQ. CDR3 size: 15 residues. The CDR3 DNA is TGCGCCAGCGGCTTCGACAGCGGGAACACCGGGGAGCTGTTTTTT. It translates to CASGFDSGNTGELFF.

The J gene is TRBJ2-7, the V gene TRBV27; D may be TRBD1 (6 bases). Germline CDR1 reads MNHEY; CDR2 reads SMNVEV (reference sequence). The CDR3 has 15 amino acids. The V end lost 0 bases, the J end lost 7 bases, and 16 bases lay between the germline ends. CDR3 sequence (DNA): TGTGCCAGCAGTTTATCGTCTAGGGGGTTGGGGGAGCAGTACTTC. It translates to CASSLSSRGLGEQYF.

The DNA for the CDR3 is TGCGCCAGCAGCTTGTACCTAGCGGGAGGGCCCAACAATGAGCAGTTCTTC. This gives the protein CASSLYLAGGPNNEQFF. The chain carries TRBV5-1 and TRBJ2-1; 12 positions match TRBD2. J gave up 5 bases and V 1 base, and 7 bases lay outside the gene matches. Germline V gene data show CDR1 as SGHRS and CDR2 as YFSETQ. The CDR3 runs 17 residues.

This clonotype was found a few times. In nucleotides, the CDR3 is TGTGCCAGCAGCTTAGCCGGGGAGGACACTGAAGCTTTCTTT. This translates into CASSLAGEDTEAFF. This chain links TRBV11-2 with TRBJ1-1; D gene ambiguous. The CDR3 is made up of 14 amino acids. V was shortened by 1 base and J by 3 bases, with 9 bases between the two germline ends. The germline gives CDR1 SGHAT, CDR2 FQNNGV.

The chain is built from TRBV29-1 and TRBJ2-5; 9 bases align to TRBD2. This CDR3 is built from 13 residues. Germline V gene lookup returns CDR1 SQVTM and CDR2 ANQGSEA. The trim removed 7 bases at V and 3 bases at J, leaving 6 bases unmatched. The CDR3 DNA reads TGCAGCGCCGTAGCGGGGGAGAAAGAGACCCAGTACTTC. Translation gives CSAVAGEKETQYF.

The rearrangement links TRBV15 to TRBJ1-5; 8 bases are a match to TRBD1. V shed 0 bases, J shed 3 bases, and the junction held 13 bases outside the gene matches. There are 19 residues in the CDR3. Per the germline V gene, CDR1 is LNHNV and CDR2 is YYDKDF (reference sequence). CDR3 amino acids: CATSRDLYKGQGNNQPQHF. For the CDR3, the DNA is TGTGCCACCAGCAGAGATCTCTATAAAGGACAGGGAAACAATCAGCCCCAGCATTTT.

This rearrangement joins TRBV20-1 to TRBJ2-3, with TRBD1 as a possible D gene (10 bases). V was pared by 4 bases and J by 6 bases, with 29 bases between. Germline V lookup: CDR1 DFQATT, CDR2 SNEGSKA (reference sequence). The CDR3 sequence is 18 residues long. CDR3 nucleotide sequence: TGCAGTGCTACAAAGACAGGGGGCGCGAGCGGGAGGATGGATACGCAGTATTTT. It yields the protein CSATKTGGASGRMDTQYF.

DNA for the CDR3: TGCAGCACACTCGACAGGAGCTCCTACAATGAGCAGTTCTTC. This translates into CSTLDRSSYNEQFF. This sequence joins TRBV29-1 and TRBJ2-1, with a weak D call TRBD1 (6 bases). The CDR3 covers 14 residues. Germline-derived CDR1 and CDR2 are SQVTM and ANQGSEA. Trimming stripped 8 bases from V and 0 bases from J, with 14 bases between.

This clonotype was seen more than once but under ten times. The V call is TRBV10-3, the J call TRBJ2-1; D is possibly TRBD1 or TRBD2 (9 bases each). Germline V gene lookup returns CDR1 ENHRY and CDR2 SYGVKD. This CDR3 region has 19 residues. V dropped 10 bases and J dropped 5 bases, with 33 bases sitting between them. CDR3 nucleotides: TGTGCCACGAACCAACCGGGACAGGGACCTAGCGGGAAAAACAATGAGCAGTTCTTC. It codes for CATNQPGQGPSGKNNEQFF.

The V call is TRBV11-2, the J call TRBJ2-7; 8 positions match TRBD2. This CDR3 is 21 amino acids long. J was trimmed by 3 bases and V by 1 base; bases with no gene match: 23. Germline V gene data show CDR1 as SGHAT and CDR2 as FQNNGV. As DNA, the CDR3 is TGTGCCAGCAGCTTAGTTAGGGGAACTAGCGGAAGTAACGCTCCCGACTACGAGCAGTACTTC. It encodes CASSLVRGTSGSNAPDYEQYF. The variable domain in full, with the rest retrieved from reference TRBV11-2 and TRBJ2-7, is EAGVAQSPRYKIIEKRQSVAFWCNPISGHATLYWYQQILGQGPKLLIQFQNNGVVDDSQLPKDRFSAERLKGVDSTLKIQPAKLEDSAVYLCASSLVRGTSGSNAPDYEQYFGPGTRLTVT.

CDR3 bases: TGTGCCAGCAGGGCGGGATGGGTACCCTACGAGCAGTACTTC. Translating gives CASRAGWVPYEQYF. The V gene is TRBV2, the J gene TRBJ2-7; TRBD2 is a possible D gene (6 bases). CDR3 length: 14 amino acids. Trimming pared 6 bases from V and 2 bases from J, leaving 14 bases between. The germline V gene encodes CDR1 SNHLY and CDR2 FYNNEI.

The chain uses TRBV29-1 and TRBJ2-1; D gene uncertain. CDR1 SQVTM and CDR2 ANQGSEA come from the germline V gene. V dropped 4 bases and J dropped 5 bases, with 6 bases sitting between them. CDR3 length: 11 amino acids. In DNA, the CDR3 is TGCAGCGTTGGTTCGGACAATGAGCAGTTCTTC. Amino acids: CSVGSDNEQFF.

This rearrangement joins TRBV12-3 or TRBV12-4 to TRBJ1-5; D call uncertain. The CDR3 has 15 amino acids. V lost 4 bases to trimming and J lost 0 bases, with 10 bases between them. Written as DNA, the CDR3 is TGTGCCAGCAGTTCACAGCAAAATAGCAATCAGCCCCAGCATTTT. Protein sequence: CASSSQQNSNQPQHF.

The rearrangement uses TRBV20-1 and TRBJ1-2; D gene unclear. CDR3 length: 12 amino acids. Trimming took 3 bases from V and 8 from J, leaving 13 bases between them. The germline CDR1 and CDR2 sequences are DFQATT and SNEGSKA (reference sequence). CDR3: CSARGLPGGYTF. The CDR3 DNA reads TGCAGTGCTAGGGGCCTCCCGGGAGGCTACACCTTC.

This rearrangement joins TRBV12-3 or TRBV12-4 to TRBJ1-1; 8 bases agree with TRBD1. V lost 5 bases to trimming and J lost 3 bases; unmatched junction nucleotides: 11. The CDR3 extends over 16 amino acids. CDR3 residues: CASSLGPTGADTEAFF. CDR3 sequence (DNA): TGTGCCAGCAGTCTAGGGCCGACAGGGGCAGACACTGAAGCTTTCTTT.

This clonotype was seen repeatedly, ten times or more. CDR3 protein: CASSEETQYF. The CDR3 DNA follows: TGTGCCAGCAGTGAAGAGACCCAGTACTTC. The J gene is TRBJ2-5, the V gene TRBV6-1, with D unclear. The V gene lost 1 base and the J gene lost 6 bases, with 0 bases spanning the gap. CDR1 and CDR2 (germline): MNHNS, SASEGT. The CDR3 length is 10 residues.

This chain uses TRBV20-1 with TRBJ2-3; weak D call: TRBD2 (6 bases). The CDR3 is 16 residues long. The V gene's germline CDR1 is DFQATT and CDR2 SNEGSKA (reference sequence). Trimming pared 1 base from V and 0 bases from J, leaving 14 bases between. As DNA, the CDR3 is TGCAGTGCTAGAGCCCTAAAGGGGACTAGCACAGATACGCAGTATTTT. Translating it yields CSARALKGTSTDTQYF.